This entry describes one TCR beta chain. No antigen is known for it. It was through 5'RACE template switching that TCR cDNA was made, with a universal primer site and UMIs added. MiXCR, applied by TCRdb to the 5' RACE reads, yields one record per CDR3 protein. The sample has about 110,000 distinct CDR3 sequences, 8.4% seen once. This entry comes from a study of T cells after yellow fever vaccination. Overall study findings and caveats: Abundant clonotypes from the bulk population could contaminate FACS-sorted repertoires. Although most clonotypes did not, a small share appeared in both CD4 and CD8 compartments. Among primary-vaccination clones, most reappeared after the booster, at 95% to 96% for CD4 and approximately 88% for CD8.

The germline CDR1 and CDR2 sequences are SGDLS and YYNGEE. This CDR3 is 14 amino acids long. Deletions cut 0 bases from V and 3 bases from J, with 10 bases between. The TCR sequence derives from a young man who received the YFV17D yellow fever vaccine. V usage is TRBV9 and J usage is TRBJ2-7; the D gene could be TRBD1 or TRBD2 (5 bases each). The source was CD8+ T cells sorted from PBMCs, collected 45 days after the yellow fever booster vaccination. The CDR3 bases are TGTGCCAGCAGCGTAGTGGGGGAAAGCTACGAGCAGTACTTC. Its protein is CASSVVGESYEQYF.